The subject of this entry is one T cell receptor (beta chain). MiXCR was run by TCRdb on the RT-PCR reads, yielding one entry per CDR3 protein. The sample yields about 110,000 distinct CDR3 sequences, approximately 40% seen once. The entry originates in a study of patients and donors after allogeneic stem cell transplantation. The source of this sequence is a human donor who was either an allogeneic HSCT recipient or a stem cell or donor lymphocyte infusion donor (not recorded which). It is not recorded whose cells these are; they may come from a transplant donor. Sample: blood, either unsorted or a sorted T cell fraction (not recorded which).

The CDR3 DNA is TGTGCCAGCTCACAGGACAGGGTCCACGAGCAGTACTTC. This encodes CASSQDRVHEQYF. The chain carries TRBV18 and TRBJ2-7, with TRBD1 matching 8 bases. The germline CDR1 and CDR2 sequences are KGHSH and LQKENI. The CDR3 consists of 13 residues. V lost 4 bases, J lost 5 bases, and 4 bases stayed unmatched. The entire variable domain, with the rest obtained from reference TRBV18 and TRBJ2-7, is as follows: NAGVMQNPRHLVRRRGQEARLRCSPMKGHSHVYWYRQLPEEGLKFMVYLQKENIIDESGMPKERFSAEFPKEGPSILRIQQVVRGDSAAYFCASSQDRVHEQYFGPGTRLTVT.